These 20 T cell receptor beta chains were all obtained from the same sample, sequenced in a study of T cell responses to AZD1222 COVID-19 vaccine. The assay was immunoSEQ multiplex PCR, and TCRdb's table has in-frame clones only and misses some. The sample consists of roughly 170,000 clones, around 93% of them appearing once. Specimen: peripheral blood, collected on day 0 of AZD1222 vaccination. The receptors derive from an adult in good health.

The CDR3 sequence is CASSPAGGSDGYTF. In DNA, the CDR3 is TGTGCCAGCTCACCCGCGGGGGGGTCGGATGGCTACACCTTC. The chain carries TRBV18 and TRBJ1-2, with a weak D call TRBD1 (5 bases). Germline V gene sequence: CDR1 KGHSH, CDR2 LQKENI. This CDR3 region has 14 residues. Trimming took off 3 bases at V and 6 bases at J, with 14 bases between the two ends.

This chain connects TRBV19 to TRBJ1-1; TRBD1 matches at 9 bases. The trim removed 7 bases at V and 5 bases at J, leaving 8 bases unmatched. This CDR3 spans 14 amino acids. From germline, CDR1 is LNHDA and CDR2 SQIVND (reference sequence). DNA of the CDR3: TGTGCCAGTAACGAACAGGGGGCAAGAACTGAAGCTTTCTTT. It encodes CASNEQGARTEAFF.

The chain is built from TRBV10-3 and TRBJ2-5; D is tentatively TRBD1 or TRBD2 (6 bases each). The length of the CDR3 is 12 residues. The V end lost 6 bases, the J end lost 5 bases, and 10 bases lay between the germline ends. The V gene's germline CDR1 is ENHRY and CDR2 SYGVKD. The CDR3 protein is CAISEGGETQYF. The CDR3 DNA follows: TGTGCCATCAGCGAAGGGGGGGAGACCCAGTACTTC.

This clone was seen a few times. The DNA of the CDR3 is TGCGCCAGCAGCTTGGCGACAGGGGTTGCCTCTGGGGAAAAACTGTTTTTT. This gives the protein CASSLATGVASGEKLFF. The chain has TRBV5-1 and TRBJ1-4, with TRBD1 matching 8 bases. The CDR3 is 17 amino acids. The germline CDR1 and CDR2 sequences are SGHRS and YFSETQ. V shed 0 bases, J shed 8 bases, and the junction held 12 bases outside the gene matches.

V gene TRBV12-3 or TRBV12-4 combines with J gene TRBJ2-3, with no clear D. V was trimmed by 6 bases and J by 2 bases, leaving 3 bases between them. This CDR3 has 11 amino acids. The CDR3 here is CASRLTDTQYF. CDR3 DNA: TGTGCCAGCAGGCTCACAGATACGCAGTATTTT.

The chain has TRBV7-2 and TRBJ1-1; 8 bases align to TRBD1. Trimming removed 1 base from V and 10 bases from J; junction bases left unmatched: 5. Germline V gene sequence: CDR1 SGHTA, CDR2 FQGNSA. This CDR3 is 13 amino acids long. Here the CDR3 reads CASSLESRGRAFF. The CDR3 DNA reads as TGTGCCAGCAGCTTAGAGAGCAGGGGGCGAGCTTTCTTT.

The CDR3 is CATTWGSNQPQHF. The CDR3 DNA follows: TGTGCCACCACATGGGGTAGCAATCAGCCCCAGCATTTT. The V gene is TRBV19, the J gene TRBJ1-5, with unresolved D. CDR3 length equals 13 residues. V was pared by 10 bases and J by 0 bases, with 10 bases between. CDR1 LNHDA and CDR2 SQIVND come from the germline V gene (reference sequence). Full variable domain (missing parts from reference TRBV19 and TRBJ1-5): DGGITQSPKYLFRKEGQNVTLSCEQNLNHDAMYWYRQDPGQGLRLIYYSQIVNDFQKGDIAEGYSVSREKKESFPLTVTSAQKNPTAFYLCATTWGSNQPQHFGDGTRLSIL.

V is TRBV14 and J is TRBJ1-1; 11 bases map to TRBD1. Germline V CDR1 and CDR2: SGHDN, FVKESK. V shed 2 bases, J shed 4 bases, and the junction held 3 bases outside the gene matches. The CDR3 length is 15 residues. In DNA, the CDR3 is TGTGCCAGCAGCCAAAGGACAGGGGGCCTCACTGAAGCTTTCTTT. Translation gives CASSQRTGGLTEAFF.

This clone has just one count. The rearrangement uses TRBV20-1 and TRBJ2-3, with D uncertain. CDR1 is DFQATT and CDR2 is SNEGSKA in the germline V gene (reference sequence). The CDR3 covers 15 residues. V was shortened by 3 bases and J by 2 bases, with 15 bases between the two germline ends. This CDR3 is CSASYGGTITDTQYF. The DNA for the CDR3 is TGCAGTGCTAGTTACGGCGGAACTATCACAGATACGCAGTATTTT.

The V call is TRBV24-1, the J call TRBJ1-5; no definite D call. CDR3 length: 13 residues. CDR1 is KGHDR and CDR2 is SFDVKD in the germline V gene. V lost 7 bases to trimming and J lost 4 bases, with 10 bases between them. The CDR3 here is CATRGSLNQPQHF. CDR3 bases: TGTGCCACCAGGGGCAGCTTGAATCAGCCCCAGCATTTT.

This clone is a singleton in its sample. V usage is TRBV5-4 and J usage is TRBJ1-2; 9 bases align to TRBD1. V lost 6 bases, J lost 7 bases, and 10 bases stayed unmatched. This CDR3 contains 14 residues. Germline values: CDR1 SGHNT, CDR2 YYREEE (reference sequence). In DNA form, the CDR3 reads TGTGCCAGCACTCTTCCCGACAGGGGGGCTGGCTACACCTTC. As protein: CASTLPDRGAGYTF.

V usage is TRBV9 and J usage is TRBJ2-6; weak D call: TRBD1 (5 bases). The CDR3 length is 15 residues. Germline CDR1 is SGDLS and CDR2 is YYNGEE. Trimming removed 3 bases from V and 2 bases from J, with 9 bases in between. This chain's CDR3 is CASSGPGTGANVLTF. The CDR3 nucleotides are TGTGCCAGCAGCGGTCCAGGGACTGGGGCCAACGTCCTGACTTTC. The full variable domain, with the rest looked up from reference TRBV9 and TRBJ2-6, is DSGVTQTPKHLITATGQRVTLRCSPRSGDLSVYWYQQSLDQGLQFLIQYYNGEERAKGNILERFSAQQFPDLHSELNLSSLELGDSALYFCASSGPGTGANVLTFGAGSRLTVL.

This chain's CDR3 is CASSLGGREQYF. The CDR3, as DNA: TGTGCCAGCAGCCTAGGGGGCCGCGAGCAGTACTTC. The V and J genes are TRBV7-8 and TRBJ2-7, with 7 bases aligning to TRBD1. The CDR3 has 12 amino acids. In germline, CDR1 is SGHVS, CDR2 FQNEAQ. V lost 5 bases, J lost 6 bases, and 4 bases stayed unmatched.

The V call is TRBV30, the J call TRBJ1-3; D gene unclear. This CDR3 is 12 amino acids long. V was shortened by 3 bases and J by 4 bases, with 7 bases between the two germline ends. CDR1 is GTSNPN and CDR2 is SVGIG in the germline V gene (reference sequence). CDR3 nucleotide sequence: TGTGCCTGGAGGCACGGGGGAAACACCATATATTTT. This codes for CAWRHGGNTIYF.

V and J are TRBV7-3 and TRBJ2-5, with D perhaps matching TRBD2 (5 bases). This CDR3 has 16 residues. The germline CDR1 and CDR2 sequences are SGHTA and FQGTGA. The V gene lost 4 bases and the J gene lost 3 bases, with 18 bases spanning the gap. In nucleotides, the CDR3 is TGTGCCAGCAGCTCCTCGACCGGGATCACCGAAGAGACCCAGTACTTC. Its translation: CASSSSTGITEETQYF.

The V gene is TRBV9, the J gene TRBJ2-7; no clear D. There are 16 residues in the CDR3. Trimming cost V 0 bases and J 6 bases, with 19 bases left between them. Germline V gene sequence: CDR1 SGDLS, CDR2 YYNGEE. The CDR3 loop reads CASSVGARVNVVEQYF. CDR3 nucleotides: TGTGCCAGCAGCGTAGGGGCTAGGGTGAATGTGGTCGAGCAGTACTTC.

The CDR3 DNA follows: TGCGCCAGCAGCCGGACTAACTCCTACAATGAGCAGTTCTTC. Translating gives CASSRTNSYNEQFF. The chain couples TRBV4-3 to TRBJ2-1, with D possibly matching TRBD2 (6 bases). Germline lookup yields CDR1 LGHNA and CDR2 YSLEER. Trimming pared 4 bases from V and 0 bases from J, leaving 7 bases between. This CDR3 has 14 residues.

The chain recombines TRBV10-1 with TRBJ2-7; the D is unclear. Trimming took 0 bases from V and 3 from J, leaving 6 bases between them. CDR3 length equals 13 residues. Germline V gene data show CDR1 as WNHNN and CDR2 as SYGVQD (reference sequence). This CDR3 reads CASSESVYYEQYF. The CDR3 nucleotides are TGCGCCAGCAGTGAGTCAGTGTACTACGAGCAGTACTTC.

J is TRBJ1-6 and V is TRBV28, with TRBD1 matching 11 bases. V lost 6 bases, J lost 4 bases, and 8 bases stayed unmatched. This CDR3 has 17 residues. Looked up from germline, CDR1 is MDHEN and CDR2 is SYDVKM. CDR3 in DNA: TGTGCCAGCAGATTCCCCGGGACAGGGGGATATAATTCACCCCTCCACTTT. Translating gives CASRFPGTGGYNSPLHF.

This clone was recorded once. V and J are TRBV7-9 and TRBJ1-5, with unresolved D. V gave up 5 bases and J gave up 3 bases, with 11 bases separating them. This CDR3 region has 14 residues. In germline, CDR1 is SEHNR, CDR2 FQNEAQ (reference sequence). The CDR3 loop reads CASSPVVTNQPQHF. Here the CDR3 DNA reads TGTGCCAGCAGCCCCGTTGTGACCAATCAGCCCCAGCATTTT. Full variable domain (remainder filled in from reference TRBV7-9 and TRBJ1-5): DTGVSQNPRHKITKRGQNVTFRCDPISEHNRLYWYRQTLGQGPEFLTYFQNEAQLEKSRLLSDRFSAERPKGSFSTLEIQRTEQGDSAMYLCASSPVVTNQPQHFGDGTRLSIL.